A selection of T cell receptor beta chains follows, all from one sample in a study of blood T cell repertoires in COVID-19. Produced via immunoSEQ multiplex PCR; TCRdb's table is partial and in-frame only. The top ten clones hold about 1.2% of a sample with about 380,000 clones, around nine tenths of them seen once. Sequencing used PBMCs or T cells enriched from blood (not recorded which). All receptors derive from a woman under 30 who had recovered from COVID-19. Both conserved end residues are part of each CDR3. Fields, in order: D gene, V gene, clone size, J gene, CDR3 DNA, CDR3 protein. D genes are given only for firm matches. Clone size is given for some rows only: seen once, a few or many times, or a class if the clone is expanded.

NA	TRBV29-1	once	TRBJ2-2	TGCAGCGTTGAACATACCGGGACAAAGTCCGGGGAGCTGTTTTTT	CSVEHTGTKSGELFF
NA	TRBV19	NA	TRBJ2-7	TGTGCCAGTAGTCTCAGACAGCCCTACGAGCAGTACTTC	CASSLRQPYEQYF
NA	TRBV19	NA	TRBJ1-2	TGTGCCAGTAGTATAGGCGGCAGGGCCGGAGATGGCTACACCTTC	CASSIGGRAGDGYTF
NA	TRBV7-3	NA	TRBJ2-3	TGTGCCAGCAGCTTACCTGACGGGGAGGATACGCAGTATTTT	CASSLPDGEDTQYF
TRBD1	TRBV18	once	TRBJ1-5	TGTGCCAGCTCACAACGACAGGGAAGAGATCAGCCCCAGCATTTT	CASSQRQGRDQPQHF
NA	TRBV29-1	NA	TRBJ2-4	TGCAGCGTTTACGGCCTTCCGGGTGACATTCAGTACTTC	CSVYGLPGDIQYF
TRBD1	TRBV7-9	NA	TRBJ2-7	TGTGCCAGCAGCTCAAGACAGGGACCCTACGAGCAGTACTTC	CASSSRQGPYEQYF
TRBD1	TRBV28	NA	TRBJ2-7	TGTGCCAGCAGTTTGGATCTTATGGGCAGGGGGCAAAACGAGCAGTACTTC	CASSLDLMGRGQNEQYF
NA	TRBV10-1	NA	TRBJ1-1	TGCGCCAGCAGTGAGTCCGGGGGGATGAACACTGAAGCTTTCTTT	CASSESGGMNTEAFF
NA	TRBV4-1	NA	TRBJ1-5	TGCGCCAGCAGCCAAGAGTTTGGCAGCAATCAGCCCCAGCATTTT	CASSQEFGSNQPQHF
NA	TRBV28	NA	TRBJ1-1	TGTGCCAGCAGTTTCCCACCGCAGGGCGCAGCTTTCTTT	CASSFPPQGAAFF
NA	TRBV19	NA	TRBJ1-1	TGTGCCAGTAGTCTGGGGAGGAACACTGAAGCTTTCTTT	CASSLGRNTEAFF
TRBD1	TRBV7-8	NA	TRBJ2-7	TGTGCCAGCAGCTCCACGACAGGGACGCCCTACGAGCAGTACTTC	CASSSTTGTPYEQYF
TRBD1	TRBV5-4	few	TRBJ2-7	TGTGCCAGCAGCATGACAGGGGTATGGTACGAGCAGTACTTC	CASSMTGVWYEQYF
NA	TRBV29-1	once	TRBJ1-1	TGCAGCGTGGCATTGAACACTGAAGCTTTCTTT	CSVALNTEAFF
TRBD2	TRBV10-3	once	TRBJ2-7	TGTGCCACCGGGGTCCAAGCGGGGGGGCTAGGCGAGCAGTACTTC	CATGVQAGGLGEQYF
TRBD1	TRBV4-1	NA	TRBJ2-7	TGCGCCAGCAGCCAAGGGACAGGGACCTACGAGCAGTACTTC	CASSQGTGTYEQYF
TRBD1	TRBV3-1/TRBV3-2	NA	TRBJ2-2	TGTGCCAGCAGCCTATTGACAGGGGCGAACACCGGGGAGCTGTTTTTT	CASSLLTGANTGELFF
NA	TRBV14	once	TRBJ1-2	TGTGCCAGCAGCCCGGGACTTAACTATGGCTACACCTTC	CASSPGLNYGYTF
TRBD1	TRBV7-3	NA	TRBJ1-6	TGTGCCAGCAGTTGGACAGGGATTCTTAATTCACCCCTCCACTTT	CASSWTGILNSPLHF
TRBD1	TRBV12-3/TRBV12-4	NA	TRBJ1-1	TGTGCCAGCGGCCCACCGACAGGGATAGCTTTCTTT	CASGPPTGIAFF
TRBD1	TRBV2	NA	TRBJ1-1	TGTGCCAGCAGTAGGGGACAGGGGATGCAAGCTTTCTTT	CASSRGQGMQAFF
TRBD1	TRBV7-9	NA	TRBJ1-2	TGTGCCAGCAGCCCACAGGGGGCGAATGGCTACACCTTC	CASSPQGANGYTF
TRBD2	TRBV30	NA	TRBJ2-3	TGTGCCTCCCGGACTAGCGGGGGAACGGATACGCAGTATTTT	CASRTSGGTDTQYF
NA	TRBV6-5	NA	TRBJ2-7	TGTGCCAGCAGGCCTAACAGGGCCCGACCTGTGCAGTACTTC	CASRPNRARPVQYF
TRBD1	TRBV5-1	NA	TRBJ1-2	TGCGCCAGCAGCCTCATGGGACAGGGGACTGATGGCTACACCTTC	CASSLMGQGTDGYTF
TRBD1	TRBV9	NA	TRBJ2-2	TGTGCCAGCAGCCCAGGACAGGGGGCAACCGGGGAGCTGTTTTTT	CASSPGQGATGELFF
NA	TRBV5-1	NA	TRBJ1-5	TGCGCCAGCAGCTTGGGGGGTTGGGAGGCCGAGATGCTGCCCCAGCATTTT	CASSLGGWEAEMLPQHF
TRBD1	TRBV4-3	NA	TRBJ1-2	TGCGCCAGCAGCCAAGAGGTACAGGGGGCTCACTATGGCTACACCTTC	CASSQEVQGAHYGYTF
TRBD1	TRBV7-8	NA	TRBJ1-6	TGTGCCAGCAGCACGAGACAGGGAGATTCACCCCTCCACTTT	CASSTRQGDSPLHF
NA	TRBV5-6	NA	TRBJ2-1	TGTGCCAGCAGCTCCCCGGTTCAGGGGCCTAACAATGAGCAGTTCTTC	CASSSPVQGPNNEQFF
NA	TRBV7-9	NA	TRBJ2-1	TGTGCCAGCAGCTTCACAGATGGGGGGTTCAATGAGCAGTTCTTC	CASSFTDGGFNEQFF
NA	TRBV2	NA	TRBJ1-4	TGTGCCAGCAGTGAAGACGGACACCGTAACGAAAAACTGTTTTTT	CASSEDGHRNEKLFF
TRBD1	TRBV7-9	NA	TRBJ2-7	TGTGCCAGCAGCTTGGCTACAGGGGTGTGGGCCTACGAGCAGTACTTC	CASSLATGVWAYEQYF
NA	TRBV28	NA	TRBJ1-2	TGTGCCAGCAGTGACGGGGTTAACTATGGCTACACCTTC	CASSDGVNYGYTF
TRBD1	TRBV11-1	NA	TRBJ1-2	TGTGCCAGCAGCTACCGGGACAGCCTAAACTATGGCTACACCTTC	CASSYRDSLNYGYTF
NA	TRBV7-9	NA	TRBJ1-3	TGTGCCAGCGCTCCGAACCAGGCGAGAAACACCATATATTTT	CASAPNQARNTIYF
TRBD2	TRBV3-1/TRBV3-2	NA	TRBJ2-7	TGTGCCAGCAGCCAAGGACTAGCTCTCGACGAGCAGTACTTC	CASSQGLALDEQYF
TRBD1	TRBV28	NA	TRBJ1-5	TGTGCCAGCAGTTTGTCCACAGGGGGCAACAATCAGCCCCAGCATTTT	CASSLSTGGNNQPQHF